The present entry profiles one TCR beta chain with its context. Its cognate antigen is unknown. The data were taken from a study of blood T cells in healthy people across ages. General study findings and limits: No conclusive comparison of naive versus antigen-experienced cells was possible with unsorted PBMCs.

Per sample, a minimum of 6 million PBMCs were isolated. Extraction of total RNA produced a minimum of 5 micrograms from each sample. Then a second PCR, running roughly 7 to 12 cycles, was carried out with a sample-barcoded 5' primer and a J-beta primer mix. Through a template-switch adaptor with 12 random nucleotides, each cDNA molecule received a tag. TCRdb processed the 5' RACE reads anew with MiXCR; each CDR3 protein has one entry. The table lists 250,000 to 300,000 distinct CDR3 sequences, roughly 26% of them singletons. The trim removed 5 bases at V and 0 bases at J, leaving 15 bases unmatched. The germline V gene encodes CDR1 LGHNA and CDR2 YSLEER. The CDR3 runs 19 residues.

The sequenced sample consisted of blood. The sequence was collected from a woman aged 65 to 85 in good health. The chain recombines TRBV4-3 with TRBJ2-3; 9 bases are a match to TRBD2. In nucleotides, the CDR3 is TGCGCCAGCAGCAAAAAATTCGCGACTAGCGGTACTAGCACAGATACGCAGTATTTT. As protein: CASSKKFATSGTSTDTQYF.